This T cell receptor (beta chain) is drawn from a study of cytomegalovirus exposure and HLA in healthy donors. PCR employed 60 Vbeta and 13 Jbeta primers. The data were produced by immunoSEQ multiplex PCR, yet TCRdb's version contains in-frame clones alone and is incomplete. The profile shows about 130,000 clones, 72% of them singletons. The CDR3 length is 13 residues. V dropped 5 bases and J dropped 10 bases, with 17 bases sitting between them. Germline V gene sequence: CDR1 MNHNS, CDR2 SASEGT. This clonotype was sampled from a man aged 25 to 40 in good health and CMV-seronegative. Sequences were obtained from PBMCs. V gene TRBV6-1 combines with J gene TRBJ1-2; D ambiguous. CDR3: CASSSPRKQTYTF. CDR3 in DNA: TGTGCCAGCAGTTCCCCGAGGAAGCAAACCTACACCTTC.